This T cell receptor beta chain was documented in a study of blood T cell repertoires in COVID-19. The wider study: Collection of acute and convalescent COVID-19 samples took place in the United States, Italy and Spain. Sources were T cells, B-cell-depleted T cells, or PBMCs; the material itself was cDNA or gDNA.

Original analysis: Amplification of reference gene primers provided the estimated nucleated cell counts. The assay was immunoSEQ multiplex PCR, and TCRdb's table has in-frame clones only and misses some. That table gives V, J and clone size, and the DNA gave D and trimming. The sample records approximately 390,000 clones, around 87% being singletons. Seattle cases were enrolled at active infection and followed longitudinally. The sequenced sample consisted of peripheral blood. This sequence originates from a woman in her sixties or seventies with COVID-19, enrolled during active disease.

CDR3 in DNA: TGTGCCAGCAGCTCTAACGCCGGGGAGCTGTTTTTT. Encoded protein: CASSSNAGELFF. V usage is TRBV5-5 and J usage is TRBJ2-2; D unclear. The CDR3 covers 12 residues. V shed 3 bases and J shed 6 bases, with 6 bases lying between them. The V gene's germline CDR1 is SGHKS and CDR2 YYEKEE (reference sequence).